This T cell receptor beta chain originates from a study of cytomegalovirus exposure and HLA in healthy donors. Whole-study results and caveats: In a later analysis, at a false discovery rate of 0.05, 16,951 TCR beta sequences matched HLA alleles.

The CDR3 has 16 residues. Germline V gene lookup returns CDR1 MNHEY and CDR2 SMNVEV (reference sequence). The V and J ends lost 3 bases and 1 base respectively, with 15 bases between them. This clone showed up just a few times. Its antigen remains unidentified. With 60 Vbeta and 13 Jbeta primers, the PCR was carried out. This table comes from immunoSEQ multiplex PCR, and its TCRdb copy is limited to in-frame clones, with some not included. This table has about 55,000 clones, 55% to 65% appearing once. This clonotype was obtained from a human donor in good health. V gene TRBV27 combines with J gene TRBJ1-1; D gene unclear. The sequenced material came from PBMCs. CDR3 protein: CASSFSTLHGNTEAFF. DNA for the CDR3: TGTGCCAGCAGTTTCTCGACTCTACATGGGAACACTGAAGCTTTCTTT.